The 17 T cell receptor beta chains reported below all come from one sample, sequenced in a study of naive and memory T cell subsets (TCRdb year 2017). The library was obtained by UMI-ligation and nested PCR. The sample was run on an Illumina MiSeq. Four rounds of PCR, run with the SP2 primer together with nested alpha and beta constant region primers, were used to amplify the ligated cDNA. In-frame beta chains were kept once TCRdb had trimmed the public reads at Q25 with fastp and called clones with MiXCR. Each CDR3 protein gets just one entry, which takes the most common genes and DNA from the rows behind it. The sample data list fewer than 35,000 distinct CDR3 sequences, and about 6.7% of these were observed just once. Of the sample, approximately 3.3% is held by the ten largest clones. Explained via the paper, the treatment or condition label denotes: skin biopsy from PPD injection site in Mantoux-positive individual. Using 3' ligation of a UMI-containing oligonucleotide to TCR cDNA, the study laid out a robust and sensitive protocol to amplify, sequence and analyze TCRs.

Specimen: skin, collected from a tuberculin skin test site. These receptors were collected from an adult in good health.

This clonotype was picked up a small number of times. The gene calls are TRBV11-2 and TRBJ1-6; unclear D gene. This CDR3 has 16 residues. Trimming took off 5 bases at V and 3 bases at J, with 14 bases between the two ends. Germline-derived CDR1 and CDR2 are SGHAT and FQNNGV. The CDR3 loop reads CASSPMREIYNSPLHF. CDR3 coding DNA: TGTGCCAGCAGCCCAATGCGTGAGATCTATAATTCACCCCTCCACTTT.

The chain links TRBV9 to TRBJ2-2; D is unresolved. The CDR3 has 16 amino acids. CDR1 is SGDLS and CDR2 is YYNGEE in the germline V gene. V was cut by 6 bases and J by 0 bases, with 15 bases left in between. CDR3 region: CASTDSGSTNTGELFF. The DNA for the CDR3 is TGTGCCAGCACGGATTCTGGGTCCACGAACACCGGGGAGCTGTTTTTT.

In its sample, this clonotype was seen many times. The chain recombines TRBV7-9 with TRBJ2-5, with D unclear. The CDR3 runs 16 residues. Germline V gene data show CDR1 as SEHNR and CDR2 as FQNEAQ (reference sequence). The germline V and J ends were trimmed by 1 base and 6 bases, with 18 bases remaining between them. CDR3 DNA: TGTGCCAGCAGCTTAGAGCCTTGGGGTAACAGACAGACCCAGTACTTC. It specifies CASSLEPWGNRQTQYF.

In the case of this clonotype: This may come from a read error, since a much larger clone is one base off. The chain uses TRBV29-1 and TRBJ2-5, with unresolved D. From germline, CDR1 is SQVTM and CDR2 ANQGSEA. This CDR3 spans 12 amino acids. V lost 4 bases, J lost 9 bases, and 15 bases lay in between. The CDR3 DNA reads TGCAGCGTTGGAGCCCATAATGGGGCCCAGTACTTC. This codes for CSVGAHNGAQYF. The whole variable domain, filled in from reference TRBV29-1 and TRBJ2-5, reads SAVISQKPSRDICQRGTSLTIQCQVDSQVTMMFWYRQQPGQSLTLIATANQGSEATYESGFVIDKFPISRPNLTFSTLTVSNMSPEDSSIYLCSVGAHNGAQYFGPGTRLLVL.

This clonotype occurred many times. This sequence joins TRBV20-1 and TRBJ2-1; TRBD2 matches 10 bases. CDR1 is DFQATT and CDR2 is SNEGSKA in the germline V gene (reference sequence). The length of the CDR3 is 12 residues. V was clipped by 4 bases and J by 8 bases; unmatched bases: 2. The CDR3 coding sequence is TGCAGTGCTACGGGACTAGCGCATGAGCAGTTCTTC. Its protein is CSATGLAHEQFF.

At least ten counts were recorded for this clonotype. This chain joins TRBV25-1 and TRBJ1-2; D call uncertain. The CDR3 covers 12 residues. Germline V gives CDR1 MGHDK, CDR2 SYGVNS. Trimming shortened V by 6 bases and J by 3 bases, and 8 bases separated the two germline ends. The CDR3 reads CASSPADYGYTF. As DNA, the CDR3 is TGTGCCAGCAGCCCGGCCGACTATGGCTACACCTTC.

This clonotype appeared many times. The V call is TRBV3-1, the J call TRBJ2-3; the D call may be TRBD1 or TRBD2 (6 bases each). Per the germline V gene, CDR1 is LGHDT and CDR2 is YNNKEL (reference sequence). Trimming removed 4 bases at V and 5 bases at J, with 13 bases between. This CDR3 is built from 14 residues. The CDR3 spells CASSPRLGGDTQYF. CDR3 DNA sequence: TGTGCCAGCAGCCCCAGACTAGGGGGAGATACGCAGTATTTT.

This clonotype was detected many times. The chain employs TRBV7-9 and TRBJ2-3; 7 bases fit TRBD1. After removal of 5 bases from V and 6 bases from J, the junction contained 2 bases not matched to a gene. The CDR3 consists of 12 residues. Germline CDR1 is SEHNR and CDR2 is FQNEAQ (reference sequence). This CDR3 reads CASSRQGDTQYF. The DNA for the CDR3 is TGTGCCAGCAGCCGACAGGGCGATACGCAGTATTTT. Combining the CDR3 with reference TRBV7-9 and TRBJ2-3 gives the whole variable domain DTGVSQNPRHKITKRGQNVTFRCDPISEHNRLYWYRQTLGQGPEFLTYFQNEAQLEKSRLLSDRFSAERPKGSFSTLEIQRTEQGDSAMYLCASSRQGDTQYFGPGTRLTVL.

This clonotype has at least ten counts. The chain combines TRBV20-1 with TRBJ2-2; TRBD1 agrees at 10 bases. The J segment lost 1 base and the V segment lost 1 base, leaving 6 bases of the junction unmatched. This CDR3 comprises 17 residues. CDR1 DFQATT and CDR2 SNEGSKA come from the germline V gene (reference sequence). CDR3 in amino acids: CSARARDRGLNTGELFF. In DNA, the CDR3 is TGCAGTGCTAGAGCCCGGGACAGGGGATTGAACACCGGGGAGCTGTTTTTT.

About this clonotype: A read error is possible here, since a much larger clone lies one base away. The CDR3 region is CSVGQGSLYGQYF. CDR3 sequence (DNA): TGCAGCGTGGGACAGGGTTCTCTCTACGGGCAGTACTTC. This sequence joins TRBV29-1 and TRBJ2-7; 9 bases align to TRBD1. CDR1 and CDR2 from the germline V gene are SQVTM and ANQGSEA. CDR3 length: 13 amino acids.

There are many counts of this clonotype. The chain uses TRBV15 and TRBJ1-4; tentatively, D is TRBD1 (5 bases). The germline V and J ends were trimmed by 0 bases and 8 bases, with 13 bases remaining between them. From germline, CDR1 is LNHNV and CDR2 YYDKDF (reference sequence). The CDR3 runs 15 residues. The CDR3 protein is CATSRDGQGNEKLFF. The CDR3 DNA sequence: TGTGCCACCAGCAGAGATGGGCAGGGCAACGAAAAACTGTTTTTT.

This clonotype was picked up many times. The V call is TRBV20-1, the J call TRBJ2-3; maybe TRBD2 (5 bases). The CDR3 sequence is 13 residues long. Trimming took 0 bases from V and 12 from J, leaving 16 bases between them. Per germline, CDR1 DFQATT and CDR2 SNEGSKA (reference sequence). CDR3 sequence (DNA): TGCAGTGCTAGAGATCACGGCCGGGAAAATCAGTATTTT. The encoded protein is CSARDHGRENQYF.

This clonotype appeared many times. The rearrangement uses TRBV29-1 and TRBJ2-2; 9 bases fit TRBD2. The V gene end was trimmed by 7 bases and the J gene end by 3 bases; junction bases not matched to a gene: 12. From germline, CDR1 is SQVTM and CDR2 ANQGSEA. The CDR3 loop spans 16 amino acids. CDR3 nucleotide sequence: TGCAGCGCGTCTATCGGACTAGCGCCCGACACCGGGGAGCTGTTTTTT. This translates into CSASIGLAPDTGELFF.

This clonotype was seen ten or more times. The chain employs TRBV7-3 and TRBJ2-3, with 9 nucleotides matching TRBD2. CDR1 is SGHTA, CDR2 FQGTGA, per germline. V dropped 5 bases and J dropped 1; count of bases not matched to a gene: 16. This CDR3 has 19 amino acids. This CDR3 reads CASSPYRRGGIRGTDTQYF. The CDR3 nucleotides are TGTGCCAGCAGCCCGTATAGGCGGGGGGGCATAAGGGGCACAGATACGCAGTATTTT.

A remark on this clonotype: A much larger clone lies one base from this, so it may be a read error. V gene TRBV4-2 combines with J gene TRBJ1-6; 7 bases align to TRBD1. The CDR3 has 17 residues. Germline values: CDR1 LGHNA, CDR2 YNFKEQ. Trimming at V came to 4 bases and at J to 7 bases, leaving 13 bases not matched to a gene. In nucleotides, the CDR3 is TGTGCCAGCAGCCGCCATGCACACGGGACAGAAAATTCACCCCTCCACTTT. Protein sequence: CASSRHAHGTENSPLHF.

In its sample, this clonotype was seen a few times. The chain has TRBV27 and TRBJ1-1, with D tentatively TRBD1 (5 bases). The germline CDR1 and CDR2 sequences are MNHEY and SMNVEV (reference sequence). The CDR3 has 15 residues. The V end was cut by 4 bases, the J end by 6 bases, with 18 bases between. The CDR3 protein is CASSWAGGGVAEAFF. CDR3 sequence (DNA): TGTGCCAGCAGTTGGGCGGGGGGGGGTGTCGCTGAAGCTTTCTTT.

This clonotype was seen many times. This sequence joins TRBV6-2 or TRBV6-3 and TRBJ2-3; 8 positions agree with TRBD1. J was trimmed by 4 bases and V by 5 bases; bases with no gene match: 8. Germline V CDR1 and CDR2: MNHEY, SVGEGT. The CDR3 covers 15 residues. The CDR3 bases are TGTGCCAGCAGTGACAGGGGTCAGTTCGCAGATACGCAGTATTTT. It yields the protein CASSDRGQFADTQYF.